Only a few counts were recorded for the clone carrying this TCR beta chain. CDR3 length: 16 amino acids. J lost 6 bases, V lost 9 bases, and 18 bases had no gene match. CDR1 KGHDR and CDR2 SFDVKD come from the germline V gene. Via MiXCR, TCRdb re-called the RT-PCR reads, giving one row per CDR3 protein. The sample lists about 700,000 distinct CDR3 sequences; over 12% were seen once. V and J are TRBV24-1 and TRBJ1-1, with 7 bases fitting TRBD1. The sequencing sample was made of memory CD4+ T cells from blood. The sequence was collected from a female donor in good health, serving as a healthy control. CDR3: CATLRYRDSRSSEAFF. The CDR3 DNA reads as TGTGCCACCCTTCGGTACCGGGACAGCCGTTCTTCTGAAGCTTTCTTT.